This is a list of T cell receptor beta chains from one sample in a study of blood T cell repertoires in COVID-19. The method was immunoSEQ multiplex PCR; TCRdb's version includes in-frame clones alone and lacks a portion of them. The sample yields 55,000 to 80,000 clones, under 80% seen once. Sequencing used peripheral blood. The receptors derive from a human donor in a cohort sampled during active COVID-19. Both conserved end residues are part of each CDR3. Each record gives: D gene, clone size, V gene, J gene, CDR3 protein, CDR3 DNA. D genes are given only for firm matches. Clone size is given for some rows only: seen once, a few or many times, or a class if the clone is expanded.

D gene: .
clone size: few
V gene: TRBV9
J gene: TRBJ1-1
CDR3 protein: CASSGTGFMNTEAFF
CDR3 DNA: TGTGCCAGCAGCGGTACAGGATTCATGAACACTGAAGCTTTCTTT

D gene: TRBD1
clone size: .
V gene: TRBV6-2/TRBV6-3
J gene: TRBJ2-4
CDR3 protein: CASSAPGQGLRFQYF
CDR3 DNA: TGTGCCAGCAGTGCGCCGGGACAGGGTCTTCGGTTTCAGTACTTC

D gene: TRBD2
clone size: .
V gene: TRBV13
J gene: TRBJ2-1
CDR3 protein: CASSPRAGGYNEQFF
CDR3 DNA: TGTGCCAGCAGCCCCCGAGCGGGGGGATACAATGAGCAGTTCTTC

D gene: TRBD1
clone size: .
V gene: TRBV11-2
J gene: TRBJ2-7
CDR3 protein: CASSPTDRESDEQYF
CDR3 DNA: TGTGCCAGCAGCCCCACGGACAGGGAATCGGACGAGCAGTACTTC

D gene: .
clone size: .
V gene: TRBV5-6
J gene: TRBJ2-3
CDR3 protein: CASSPRLVSADTQYF
CDR3 DNA: TGTGCCAGCAGCCCGCGTTTGGTGTCCGCAGATACGCAGTATTTT

D gene: .
clone size: once
V gene: TRBV28
J gene: TRBJ1-1
CDR3 protein: CASSFGEMGAFF
CDR3 DNA: TGTGCCAGCAGTTTCGGGGAGATGGGAGCTTTCTTT

D gene: .
clone size: .
V gene: TRBV10-1
J gene: TRBJ2-3
CDR3 protein: CASSESGTSGPDTQYF
CDR3 DNA: TGCGCCAGCAGTGAGTCTGGTACTAGTGGCCCAGATACGCAGTATTTT

D gene: .
clone size: .
V gene: TRBV3-1/TRBV3-2
J gene: TRBJ2-2
CDR3 protein: CASSPRVTGELFF
CDR3 DNA: TGTGCCAGCAGCCCCCGTGTGACCGGGGAGCTGTTTTTT

D gene: .
clone size: few
V gene: TRBV7-8
J gene: TRBJ1-1
CDR3 protein: CASSFYTGGGTEAFF
CDR3 DNA: TGTGCCAGCAGCTTTTACACCGGAGGAGGCACTGAAGCTTTCTTT

D gene: .
clone size: .
V gene: TRBV18
J gene: TRBJ2-1
CDR3 protein: CASSPDKGTYNEQFF
CDR3 DNA: TGTGCCAGCTCACCAGACAAGGGGACCTACAATGAGCAGTTCTTC

D gene: .
clone size: .
V gene: TRBV7-9
J gene: TRBJ1-5
CDR3 protein: CASSLEGQGQPQHF
CDR3 DNA: TGTGCCAGCAGCTTAGAGGGGCAGGGGCAGCCCCAGCATTTT

D gene: .
clone size: few
V gene: TRBV5-1
J gene: TRBJ2-7
CDR3 protein: CASSRGDVHEQYF
CDR3 DNA: TGCGCCAGCTCCAGGGGGGATGTCCACGAGCAGTACTTC

D gene: .
clone size: once
V gene: TRBV9
J gene: TRBJ2-3
CDR3 protein: CASSVTGFTDTQYF
CDR3 DNA: TGTGCCAGCAGCGTAACAGGATTCACAGATACGCAGTATTTT

D gene: TRBD1
clone size: once
V gene: TRBV7-8
J gene: TRBJ1-3
CDR3 protein: CASSLAQGDTIYF
CDR3 DNA: TGTGCCAGCAGCTTAGCTCAGGGGGACACCATATATTTT

D gene: TRBD2
clone size: .
V gene: TRBV9
J gene: TRBJ2-1
CDR3 protein: CASSLTPGGEGEQFF
CDR3 DNA: TGTGCCAGCAGCCTCACCCCGGGGGGGGAGGGTGAGCAGTTCTTC

D gene: TRBD1
clone size: .
V gene: TRBV28
J gene: TRBJ2-5
CDR3 protein: CASSLTGRETQYF
CDR3 DNA: TGTGCCAGCAGTTTGACAGGGAGAGAGACCCAGTACTTC

D gene: .
clone size: .
V gene: TRBV30
J gene: TRBJ1-4
CDR3 protein: CAWSVSGRDEKLFF
CDR3 DNA: TGTGCCTGGAGTGTGTCAGGGAGGGATGAAAAACTGTTTTTT

D gene: .
clone size: .
V gene: TRBV2
J gene: TRBJ1-1
CDR3 protein: CASSDESAFF
CDR3 DNA: TGTGCCAGCAGTGACGAGTCGGCTTTCTTT

D gene: TRBD1
clone size: once
V gene: TRBV6-1
J gene: TRBJ1-5
CDR3 protein: CASSEGTGGRQPQHF
CDR3 DNA: TGTGCCAGCAGTGAAGGGACAGGGGGACGGCAGCCCCAGCATTTT

D gene: .
clone size: once
V gene: TRBV19
J gene: TRBJ2-3
CDR3 protein: CASSSGTGDRDTQYF
CDR3 DNA: .

D gene: TRBD1
clone size: .
V gene: TRBV30
J gene: TRBJ1-2
CDR3 protein: CAWFTGTGDGYTF
CDR3 DNA: TGTGCCTGGTTTACCGGGACAGGGGATGGCTACACCTTC

D gene: .
clone size: .
V gene: TRBV6-1
J gene: TRBJ1-1
CDR3 protein: CASSEGGGLNTEAFF
CDR3 DNA: TGTGCCAGCAGTGAAGGGGGAGGATTGAACACTGAAGCTTTCTTT

D gene: .
clone size: .
V gene: TRBV6-5
J gene: TRBJ1-3
CDR3 protein: CASSPEHSGNTIYF
CDR3 DNA: TGTGCCAGCAGCCCAGAACACTCTGGAAACACCATATATTTT

D gene: .
clone size: .
V gene: TRBV9
J gene: TRBJ1-2
CDR3 protein: CASSATDYYGYTF
CDR3 DNA: TGTGCCAGCAGCGCGACAGATTACTATGGCTACACCTTC

D gene: .
clone size: .
V gene: TRBV18
J gene: TRBJ2-5
CDR3 protein: CASSPALAWETQYF
CDR3 DNA: TGTGCCAGCTCACCGGCCCTTGCTTGGGAGACCCAGTACTTC

D gene: .
clone size: .
V gene: TRBV28
J gene: TRBJ2-7
CDR3 protein: CASKQGGAYEQYF
CDR3 DNA: TGTGCCAGTAAACAGGGGGGGGCCTACGAGCAGTACTTC

D gene: .
clone size: .
V gene: TRBV11-1
J gene: TRBJ2-2
CDR3 protein: CASSLSRTGELFF
CDR3 DNA: TGTGCCAGCAGCCTAAGTAGAACCGGGGAGCTGTTTTTT

D gene: TRBD2
clone size: .
V gene: TRBV4-1
J gene: TRBJ2-1
CDR3 protein: CASSQSSGGRYNEQFF
CDR3 DNA: TGCGCCAGCAGCCAGTCTAGCGGGGGCCGTTACAATGAGCAGTTCTTC